This T cell receptor (beta chain) was profiled in a study of blood T cell repertoires in COVID-19. In the study overall: Acute-phase and convalescent COVID-19 samples originated in the United States, Italy and Spain. PBMCs, B-cell-depleted T cells, or T cells provided the cDNA or gDNA that made up the material.

This clone was observed at least ten times. V was shortened by 3 bases and J by 4 bases, with 11 bases between the two germline ends. From germline, CDR1 is MNHEY and CDR2 SMNVEV (reference sequence). CDR3 length equals 14 residues. Per the original data handling: Researchers report that nucleated cell counts were estimated from reference gene primer amplification. The protocol was immunoSEQ multiplex PCR, while the TCRdb copy is restricted to in-frame clones and leaves out a portion. Clone size and V and J calls were adopted from that table, with D and trimming inferred from the DNA. The data contain some 200,000 clones, approximately 80% of them singletons.

This chain connects TRBV27 to TRBJ2-3; D unclear. Source material: peripheral blood. The receptor was derived from a human donor in a cohort sampled during active COVID-19. The chain's CDR3 is CASSFSPRADTQYF. CDR3 coding DNA: TGTGCCAGCAGTTTCTCTCCTCGGGCAGATACGCAGTATTTT.